Presented here are 4 T cell receptor beta chains from one specimen sequenced in a study of T cell responses to AZD1222 COVID-19 vaccine. This table comes from immunoSEQ multiplex PCR, and its TCRdb copy is limited to in-frame clones, with some not included. The table includes about 180,000 clones, 80% to 90% detected once. The sequencing here drew on peripheral blood, taken on day 0 of AZD1222 vaccination. These receptors were collected from an adult in good health.

This clone has just one count. The rearrangement links TRBV2 to TRBJ1-5, with D maybe TRBD1 (6 bases). Germline CDR1 and CDR2: SNHLY and FYNNEI. The CDR3 has 14 amino acids. V was trimmed by 6 bases and J by 4 bases, leaving 13 bases between them. CDR3 in amino acids: CASRLQGGNQPQHF. CDR3 nucleotide sequence: TGTGCCAGCAGACTACAGGGAGGAAATCAGCCCCAGCATTTT. Filled out from reference TRBV2 and TRBJ1-5, the complete variable domain reads EPEVTQTPSHQVTQMGQEVILRCVPISNHLYFYWYRQILGQKVEFLVSFYNNEISEKSEIFDDQFSVERPDGSNFTLKIRSTKLEDSAMYFCASRLQGGNQPQHFGDGTRLSIL.

This chain uses TRBV13 with TRBJ2-7; TRBD1 might be the D (6 bases). The V gene's germline CDR1 is PRHDT and CDR2 FYEKMQ (reference sequence). Trimming removed 2 bases from V and 6 bases from J, with 11 bases in between. CDR3 length: 13 amino acids. The CDR3 coding sequence is TGTGCCAGCAGCTTATTGACAGGTCGCGAGCAGTACTTC. Amino acids: CASSLLTGREQYF.

The rearrangement uses TRBV6-2 or TRBV6-3 and TRBJ2-1, with 8 bases lining up with TRBD2. CDR1 is MNHEY, CDR2 SVGEGT, per germline. The CDR3 loop spans 15 amino acids. V trimming: 6 bases; J trimming: 2 bases; junction bases outside the gene matches: 6. The CDR3 region is CASSLSGNPYNEQFF. The DNA of the CDR3 is TGTGCCAGCAGCCTTAGCGGGAATCCCTACAATGAGCAGTTCTTC.

The rearrangement links TRBV7-2 to TRBJ2-7, with 10 nucleotides matching TRBD2. Germline-derived CDR1 and CDR2 are SGHTA and FQGNSA. With 6 bases clipped from V and 2 bases from J, the junction kept 10 bases outside the gene matches. The CDR3 length is 16 residues. The CDR3 region has the DNA TGTGCCAGCAGGCTAGGGAGTAGCGGGGGGCCCTACGAGCAGTACTTC. Protein sequence: CASRLGSSGGPYEQYF.